One sample yielded the 27 T cell receptor beta chains listed below, sequenced in a study of blood T cell repertoires in COVID-19. Assay used: immunoSEQ multiplex PCR; TCRdb lists only in-frame clones, some missing. The sample lists some 200,000 clones, roughly 80% occurring once. Sequenced material: peripheral blood. The receptors originated from a woman in her seventies with acute or convalescent COVID-19.

A word on this clone: Other DNA sequences from this sample encode an identical CDR3 as well. The chain recombines TRBV5-1 with TRBJ2-1; D may be TRBD1 (5 bases). Trimming removed 0 bases at V and 2 bases at J, with 6 bases between. The germline gives CDR1 SGHRS, CDR2 YFSETQ. The CDR3 loop spans 14 amino acids. CDR3 bases: TGCGCCAGCAGCTTGGGACAGACCTACAATGAGCAGTTCTTC. Its translation: CASSLGQTYNEQFF.

The rearrangement joins TRBV18 to TRBJ1-2; 7 nucleotides match TRBD1. V gave up 3 bases and J gave up 8 bases; unmatched junction bases: 15. The germline CDR1 and CDR2 sequences are KGHSH and LQKENI. The CDR3 consists of 16 residues. CDR3 protein: CASSPPTTNRGHGYTF. CDR3 coding DNA: TGTGCCAGCTCACCGCCTACAACTAACAGGGGCCACGGCTACACCTTC. Full variable domain (remainder filled in from reference TRBV18 and TRBJ1-2): NAGVMQNPRHLVRRRGQEARLRCSPMKGHSHVYWYRQLPEEGLKFMVYLQKENIIDESGMPKERFSAEFPKEGPSILRIQQVVRGDSAAYFCASSPPTTNRGHGYTFGSGTRLTVV.

The chain has TRBV7-6 and TRBJ2-3, with 7 bases identical to TRBD2. Trimming cost V 5 bases and J 1 base; bases outside gene matches: 9. The CDR3 runs to 16 residues. From germline, CDR1 is SGHVS and CDR2 FNYEAQ. DNA for the CDR3: TGTGCCAGCAGCCGCCTTAGGGCGGGGGGCACAGATACGCAGTATTTT. Protein product: CASSRLRAGGTDTQYF.

The chain carries TRBV4-2 and TRBJ2-2; 14 bases align to TRBD2. Germline values: CDR1 LGHNA, CDR2 YNFKEQ. Unmatched junction bases numbered 5, after V lost 6 bases and J lost 2 bases. The CDR3 is made up of 17 amino acids. CDR3 region: CASSRTSGGINTGELFF. DNA for the CDR3: TGTGCCAGCAGTCGGACTAGCGGGGGGATAAACACCGGGGAGCTGTTTTTT.

This clone was counted between two and nine times. The rearrangement joins TRBV6-2 or TRBV6-3 to TRBJ2-2; TRBD1 matches at 10 bases. CDR1 and CDR2 (germline): MNHEY, SVGEGT. The CDR3 runs 17 residues. Trimming removed 2 bases from V and 0 bases from J; junction bases left unmatched: 3. The CDR3 sequence: CASSYGGTGANTGELFF. The CDR3 DNA is TGTGCCAGCAGTTACGGTGGGACAGGGGCGAACACCGGGGAGCTGTTTTTT.

The rearrangement joins TRBV2 to TRBJ2-5; D might be TRBD2 (6 bases). Trimming took off 4 bases at V and 5 bases at J, with 17 bases between the two ends. The CDR3 is made up of 15 amino acids. CDR1 is SNHLY and CDR2 is FYNNEI in the germline V gene. This CDR3 is CASSAGLPPGETQYF. CDR3 coding DNA: TGTGCCAGCAGTGCGGGACTCCCTCCCGGGGAGACCCAGTACTTC.

Worth noting for this clone: Other DNA variants within this sample encode the same CDR3. The chain recombines TRBV5-4 with TRBJ2-3; TRBD1 is a possible D gene (5 bases). The CDR3 totals 15 residues. CDR1 and CDR2 from the germline V gene are SGHNT and YYREEE (reference sequence). The V end was cut by 2 bases, the J end by 3 bases, with 13 bases between. For the CDR3, the DNA is TGTGCCAGCAGCTTAGGTGGGGCCTCTACAGATACGCAGTATTTT. It encodes CASSLGGASTDTQYF.

J is TRBJ1-3 and V is TRBV5-4; D ambiguous. V lost 1 base, J lost 0 bases, and 5 bases lay in between. Germline V gene data show CDR1 as SGHNT and CDR2 as YYREEE (reference sequence). This CDR3 is built from 14 residues. CDR3 nucleotides: TGTGCCAGCAGCTTGACCAGCTCTGGAAACACCATATATTTT. Translating gives CASSLTSSGNTIYF.

This chain uses TRBV13 with TRBJ1-4; D gene ambiguous. This CDR3 is built from 16 residues. V dropped 2 bases and J dropped 7 bases, with 17 bases sitting between them. In germline, CDR1 is PRHDT, CDR2 FYEKMQ (reference sequence). Here the CDR3 DNA reads TGTGCCAGCAGCTTAAGTGGGTTGGTAGGCGGTGAAAAACTGTTTTTT. This sequence encodes CASSLSGLVGGEKLFF.

CDR3 in amino acids: CAISPLRNTEAFF. CDR3 in DNA: TGCGCCATTTCGCCCCTTAGGAACACTGAAGCTTTCTTT. The V and J genes are TRBV10-1 and TRBJ1-1; D is undetermined. V dropped 10 bases and J dropped 1 base, with 13 bases sitting between them. The length of the CDR3 is 13 residues. Germline values: CDR1 WNHNN, CDR2 SYGVQD (reference sequence).

The CDR3 region has the DNA TGTGCCAGCAGCTCGCGGGGGGGAAGCACAGATACGCAGTATTTT. This sequence encodes CASSSRGGSTDTQYF. The V call is TRBV9, the J call TRBJ2-3, with 9 bases fitting TRBD2. Looked up from germline, CDR1 is SGDLS and CDR2 is YYNGEE. This CDR3 has 15 amino acids. Losses at the gene ends were 4 bases for V and 0 bases for J; bases not matched to a gene: 3.

J is TRBJ2-7 and V is TRBV25-1; perhaps TRBD2 as D (6 bases). This CDR3 region has 15 residues. Trimming stripped 5 bases from V and 0 bases from J, with 14 bases between. Germline CDR1 MGHDK, CDR2 SYGVNS. The CDR3 DNA sequence: TGTGCCAGCAGTTTAGGCGGGAAAAACTCCTACGAGCAGTACTTC. It translates to CASSLGGKNSYEQYF.

The chain employs TRBV14 and TRBJ1-2; the D gene is possibly TRBD1 (6 bases). This CDR3 has 14 amino acids. Germline V gene lookup returns CDR1 SGHDN and CDR2 FVKESK. The germline V and J ends were trimmed by 4 bases and 1 base, with 10 bases remaining between them. CDR3 loop: CASSPDSLNYGYTF. CDR3 nucleotides: TGTGCCAGCAGCCCGGACAGCCTTAACTATGGCTACACCTTC.

About this clone itself: At the DNA level, this CDR3 is encoded by other sequences in the same sample as well. The genes are TRBV5-1 and TRBJ1-1; perhaps TRBD1 as D (5 bases). The V and J ends lost 0 bases and 0 bases respectively, with 9 bases between them. CDR3 size: 15 residues. The V gene's germline CDR1 is SGHRS and CDR2 YFSETQ. The CDR3 DNA sequence: TGCGCCAGCAGCTTGGGGGGCGGAATGAACACTGAAGCTTTCTTT. Amino acid sequence: CASSLGGGMNTEAFF.

The V gene is TRBV7-2, the J gene TRBJ2-1; D is undetermined. This CDR3 has 15 amino acids. Germline CDR1 is SGHTA and CDR2 is FQGNSA. Trimming cost V 0 bases and J 3 bases, with 9 bases left between them. In DNA form, the CDR3 reads TGTGCCAGCAGCTTAGCCGACACCCACTACAATGAGCAGTTCTTC. Its translation is CASSLADTHYNEQFF.

This sequence joins TRBV5-1 and TRBJ2-7, with D tentatively TRBD1 (6 bases). The CDR3 extends over 15 amino acids. V was cut by 0 bases and J by 4 bases, with 14 bases left in between. Germline V lookup: CDR1 SGHRS, CDR2 YFSETQ. In DNA, the CDR3 is TGCGCCAGCAGCTTGGTATCAGGGGCTGGGTACGAGCAGTACTTC. Protein sequence: CASSLVSGAGYEQYF.

J is TRBJ1-6 and V is TRBV27; TRBD1 agrees at 7 bases. The germline gives CDR1 MNHEY, CDR2 SMNVEV (reference sequence). V was pared by 4 bases and J by 7 bases, with 10 bases of the junction left unmatched. CDR3 length equals 16 residues. The DNA of the CDR3 is TGTGCCAGCAGTTCATGGGACAGCGGATTGAATTCACCCCTCCACTTT. This sequence encodes CASSSWDSGLNSPLHF.

Notes on this clone: The same CDR3 can be traced to other DNA sequences in this sample. V is TRBV12-3 or TRBV12-4 and J is TRBJ1-5; 9 nucleotides agree with TRBD1. V lost 6 bases to trimming and J lost 4 bases; unmatched junction nucleotides: 1. The CDR3 is 13 residues long. CDR3 nucleotides: TGTGCCAGCAGCGGACAGGGGAATCAGCCCCAGCATTTT. Encoded protein: CASSGQGNQPQHF.

The sample holds one count of this clone. The chain employs TRBV7-2 and TRBJ1-3; 8 nucleotides agree with TRBD1. The germline CDR1 and CDR2 sequences are SGHTA and FQGNSA. V trimming: 5 bases; J trimming: 0 bases; junction bases outside the gene matches: 6. The length of the CDR3 is 16 residues. The CDR3 region has the DNA TGTGCCAGCAGCCCGACAGGGGCCCTCTCTGGAAACACCATATATTTT. It specifies CASSPTGALSGNTIYF.

The chain uses TRBV5-1 and TRBJ1-4, with TRBD1 matching 10 bases. The J segment lost 7 bases and the V segment lost 5 bases, leaving 5 bases of the junction unmatched. CDR3 length: 14 amino acids. Germline lookup yields CDR1 SGHRS and CDR2 YFSETQ. CDR3 region: CASSGGQGTEKLFF. CDR3 in DNA: TGCGCCAGCAGTGGGGGACAGGGGACTGAAAAACTGTTTTTT.

In regard to this clone: The same CDR3 is also encoded by other DNA sequences in this sample. This chain links TRBV12-3 or TRBV12-4 with TRBJ1-1, with D possibly matching TRBD1 (5 bases). CDR3 length equals 13 residues. V shed 2 bases and J shed 1 base, with 5 bases lying between them. The CDR3 reads CASSLTGNTEAFF. The DNA of the CDR3 is TGTGCCAGCAGTTTAACAGGGAACACTGAAGCTTTCTTT.

The chain couples TRBV6-5 to TRBJ1-6; possibly TRBD1 for D (6 bases). With 7 bases removed from V and 6 bases from J, the gap between germline ends came to 16 bases. Looked up from germline, CDR1 is MNHEY and CDR2 is SVGAGI. CDR3 length: 15 amino acids. CDR3 residues: CASTDYRVSNSPLHF. CDR3 DNA sequence: TGTGCCAGCACCGATTACAGGGTTTCTAATTCACCCCTCCACTTT.

This chain joins TRBV5-6 and TRBJ2-5, with 7 bases identical to TRBD2. This CDR3 has 14 amino acids. With 2 bases clipped from V and 2 bases from J, the junction kept 3 bases outside the gene matches. CDR1 is SGHDT, CDR2 YYEEEE, per germline. Here the CDR3 reads CASSFPGLQETQYF. The CDR3 coding sequence is TGTGCCAGCAGCTTTCCGGGACTACAAGAGACCCAGTACTTC.

V and J are TRBV5-1 and TRBJ2-3; a weak D match, TRBD1 (6 bases). This CDR3 region has 16 residues. Looked up from germline, CDR1 is SGHRS and CDR2 is YFSETQ. Between the trimmed V and J ends, which lost 4 bases and 2 bases, there was a span of 17 bases. As DNA, the CDR3 is TGCGCCAGCAGCCAGGTAGGGACACCACCCACAGATACGCAGTATTTT. This translates into CASSQVGTPPTDTQYF. Full variable domain (missing parts from reference TRBV5-1 and TRBJ2-3): KAGVTQTPRYLIKTRGQQVTLSCSPISGHRSVSWYQQTPGQGLQFLFEYFSETQRNKGNFPGRFSGRQFSNSRSEMNVSTLELGDSALYLCASSQVGTPPTDTQYFGPGTRLTVL.

The count of this clone is one. The chain joins TRBV19 to TRBJ2-6; possibly TRBD2 for D (7 bases). The CDR3 consists of 18 residues. With 4 bases removed from V and 2 bases from J, the gap between germline ends came to 18 bases. The V gene's germline CDR1 is LNHDA and CDR2 SQIVND (reference sequence). The CDR3 DNA reads as TGTGCCAGTAGTACCCTTGCGGGGGCCTTTCCTGGGGCCAACGTCCTGACTTTC. It translates to CASSTLAGAFPGANVLTF.

The V gene is TRBV27, the J gene TRBJ1-6; 9 nucleotides match TRBD1. The V segment lost 0 bases and the J segment 10 bases; nucleotides outside the gene matches: 10. Germline CDR1 and CDR2: MNHEY and SMNVEV (reference sequence). The CDR3 has 17 amino acids. The chain's CDR3 is CASSLSLRDRARSPLHF. DNA of the CDR3: TGTGCCAGCAGTTTATCTCTTCGGGACAGGGCTCGGTCACCCCTCCACTTT.

This clone showed up just once. The V call is TRBV25-1, the J call TRBJ2-3; 10 bases are a match to TRBD1. The V segment lost 1 base and the J segment 4 bases; nucleotides outside the gene matches: 8. The germline gives CDR1 MGHDK, CDR2 SYGVNS. This CDR3 is 17 amino acids long. CDR3 amino acids: CASSEFEGQGPADTQYF. For the CDR3, the DNA is TGTGCCAGCAGTGAATTCGAGGGACAGGGGCCGGCAGATACGCAGTATTTT.